What follows are 25 T cell receptor beta chains derived from one specimen sequenced in a study of tumor-infiltrating lymphocytes in primary liver carcinoma. Both blood RNA, taken from unsorted whole blood, and germline DNA were extracted. TCR beta cDNA was made from 400 to 500 ng total RNA with a constant-region primer. What produced the TCR beta libraries was three nested multiplex PCR rounds using slightly modified ARM-PCR. Two initial PCR rounds of ten to eleven cycles each paired TRBV1-TRBV30 forward primers with a C-beta reverse primer. TCRdb re-analysed the multiplex PCR reads in MiXCR, keeping a single row per CDR3 protein. The table includes 250,000 to 400,000 distinct CDR3 sequences, approximately 60% detected once. Sample: peripheral blood. The receptor source for this set is a man in his forties with primary liver carcinoma and hepatitis B virus infection.

The chain is built from TRBV5-1 and TRBJ2-2; 8 bases agree with TRBD2. The germline CDR1 and CDR2 sequences are SGHRS and YFSETQ. With V trimmed by 5 bases and J by 3 bases, 6 bases remained unmatched. CDR3 length: 15 amino acids. CDR3 sequence (DNA): TGCGCCAGCAGTTATACCGGGGGGGACACCGGGGAGCTGTTTTTT. Translation: CASSYTGGDTGELFF.

With regard to this clonotype: Given a much more abundant clone one base away, this may be a read error. This chain links TRBV6-1 with TRBJ1-2, with D uncertain. This CDR3 has 15 amino acids. Germline-derived CDR1 and CDR2 are MNHNS and SASEGT. Trimming shortened V by 0 bases and J by 5 bases, and 13 bases separated the two germline ends. The CDR3 bases are TGTGCCAGCAGTGAAGCTGGGGTGCGGTTGTATGGCTACACCTTC. This sequence encodes CASSEAGVRLYGYTF.

This chain connects TRBV29-1 to TRBJ2-3; a possible D gene is TRBD2 (6 bases). The CDR3 sequence is 15 residues long. Germline CDR1 reads SQVTM; CDR2 reads ANQGSEA. V lost 4 bases to trimming and J lost 6 bases, with 20 bases between them. CDR3 sequence (DNA): TGCAGCGTTGCCTCGACTAGTTTTGAGGCGGATACGCAGTATTTT. Residues: CSVASTSFEADTQYF.

This clonotype was seen ten or more times. The chain links TRBV4-3 to TRBJ2-5; TRBD1 agrees at 9 bases. V shed 0 bases, J shed 5 bases, and the junction held 4 bases outside the gene matches. This CDR3 contains 15 residues. Germline CDR1 LGHNA, CDR2 YSLEER. CDR3 coding DNA: TGCGCCAGCAGCCAAGAAGACAGGGGGGGCGAGACCCAGTACTTC. Translation: CASSQEDRGGETQYF.

This clonotype was found a few times. A much more abundant neighbour one base away suggests this may be a read error. The rearrangement links TRBV29-1 to TRBJ2-4, with D perhaps matching TRBD1 or TRBD2 (6 bases each). CDR3 length equals 11 residues. CDR1 SQVTM and CDR2 ANQGSEA come from the germline V gene. The DNA of the CDR3 is TGCAGCGTTTCAAGGGGGGACATTCGGTACTTC. Protein sequence: CSVSRGDIRYF.

In its sample, this clonotype was seen a few times. The germline gene is not matched at one end of the junction; a read error may be the cause. V usage is TRBV10-3 and J usage is TRBJ1-1; 7 nucleotides match TRBD1. There are 14 residues in the CDR3. Germline-derived CDR1 and CDR2 are ENHRY and SYGVKD. CDR3 sequence reads: CASRPDRTNTEAFF. The CDR3 DNA reads as TGTGCCAGCAGGCCGGACAGGACAAACACTGAAGCTTTTTTT.

Regarding this clonotype: This may be a read error: a much more frequent sequence differs by one nucleotide. This chain uses TRBV4-3 with TRBJ1-6; 8 bases align to TRBD1. The CDR3 is 17 amino acids. Germline CDR1 is LGHNA and CDR2 is YSLEER. The DNA of the CDR3 is TGCGCCAGCAGCCAAGATTCGAGACAGGGGTTTGGTTCACCCTTCCACTTT. It codes for CASSQDSRQGFGSPFHF.

This clonotype was recorded only once. Since a much larger clone is just one base distant, this may be a read error. This rearrangement joins TRBV6-1 to TRBJ2-1; no clear D. This CDR3 region has 11 residues. Germline CDR1 is MNHNS and CDR2 is SASEGT. This CDR3 is CASSEGPERFF. The CDR3 DNA reads as TGTGCCAGCAGTGAAGGGCCAGAGCGGTTCTTC.

On this clonotype: A read error may be the cause here, since a much bigger clone is one base away. The gene calls are TRBV6-5 and TRBJ2-7; D may be TRBD2 (5 bases). The CDR3 runs to 14 residues. Per germline, CDR1 MNHEY and CDR2 SVGAGI. The CDR3 here is CACSHRSRGDEQYF. In nucleotides, the CDR3 is TGTGCCTGCAGTCACAGATCCCGGGGTGACGAGCAGTACTTC.

The table lists this clonotype with a few counts. The chain uses TRBV7-9 and TRBJ2-1; perhaps TRBD2 as D (5 bases). V was pared by 2 bases and J by 9 bases, with 8 bases between. This CDR3 contains 12 residues. Germline-derived CDR1 and CDR2 are SEHNR and FQNEAQ (reference sequence). CDR3 nucleotides: TGTGCCAGCAGCTTATCGGCGGGTGAGCAGTTCTTC. This encodes CASSLSAGEQFF.

A remark on this clonotype: Since a much larger clone is just one base distant, this may be a read error. The chain has TRBV4-3 and TRBJ1-2; a weak D match, TRBD1 (5 bases). Germline CDR1 LGHNA, CDR2 YSLEER. The CDR3 extends over 15 amino acids. CDR3 bases: TGCGCCAGCAGACAAGATTTCGGCAGGGACTATGGCTACACCTTC. Its protein is CASRQDFGRDYGYTF.

As for this clonotype: One end of the junction fails to match germline, which may point to a read error. The genes are TRBV6-2 or TRBV6-3 and TRBJ2-7, with TRBD1 matching 7 bases. Germline V gene sequence: CDR1 MNHEY, CDR2 SVGEGT. The CDR3 runs 12 residues. In DNA form, the CDR3 reads TGTGCCAGTAGCAACAGGGGACCCGAGCACTACTTC. It codes for CASSNRGPEHYF.

The chain joins TRBV28 to TRBJ2-7; the D gene is possibly TRBD2 (5 bases). This CDR3 region has 15 residues. Per the germline V gene, CDR1 is MDHEN and CDR2 is SYDVKM. Trimming cost V 5 bases and J 2 bases, with 16 bases left between them. CDR3 in DNA: TGTGCCAGCAGTACCACCGGGATAGGGACCTACGAGCAGTACTTC. This translates into CASSTTGIGTYEQYF.

The rearrangement joins TRBV2 to TRBJ1-6; weak D call: TRBD1 (6 bases). Germline V lookup: CDR1 SNHLY, CDR2 FYNNEI. V was shortened by 6 bases and J by 10 bases, with 19 bases between the two germline ends. This CDR3 comprises 15 residues. The CDR3 DNA follows: TGTGCCAGCAGGGCACTGGACAGTGCGGTCTCACCCCTCCACTTT. Translated: CASRALDSAVSPLHF.

This clonotype was seen more than once but under ten times. This chain uses TRBV4-3 with TRBJ2-3, with 10 positions matching TRBD2. The ends lost 4 bases at V and 4 bases at J; junction bases unmatched: 8. Germline V gives CDR1 LGHNA, CDR2 YSLEER. The CDR3 length is 16 residues. The CDR3 here is CASSPNPAGGSDTQYF. In DNA, the CDR3 is TGCGCCAGCAGCCCTAATCCAGCGGGAGGGTCAGATACGCAGTATTTT.

The count of this clonotype is one. V and J are TRBV7-9 and TRBJ2-1; 11 nucleotides align to TRBD2. V shed 1 base and J 7 bases; nucleotides not matched to a gene: 3. Germline V CDR1 and CDR2: SEHNR, FQNEAQ (reference sequence). The CDR3 is 15 amino acids. The chain's CDR3 is CASSLVTSGVNEQFF. The DNA for the CDR3 is TGTGCCAGCAGCTTAGTGACTAGCGGGGTGAATGAGCAGTTCTTC. The full variable domain, completed using reference TRBV7-9 and TRBJ2-1, is DTGVSQNPRHKITKRGQNVTFRCDPISEHNRLYWYRQTLGQGPEFLTYFQNEAQLEKSRLLSDRFSAERPKGSFSTLEIQRTEQGDSAMYLCASSLVTSGVNEQFFGPGTRLTVL.

A note on this clonotype: At one end the junction does not follow the germline gene, possibly because of a read error. The rearrangement uses TRBV5-6 and TRBJ1-5, with D perhaps TRBD1 (6 bases). CDR3 length: 15 amino acids. Germline V gene lookup returns CDR1 SGHDT and CDR2 YYEEEE. CDR3 coding DNA: TGTACCAGCAGTTCTACTTGGGGGGGCGATCAGCCCCAGCATTTT. Residues: CTSSSTWGGDQPQHF.

Regarding this clonotype: At one end, the junction sequence differs from germline, possibly due to a read error. In DNA form, the CDR3 reads TGCGCCGGCAGTGATCCATCAACAGGGGAAGAGACCCAGTACTTC. Its protein product is CAGSDPSTGEETQYF. The chain combines TRBV5-1 with TRBJ2-5; 7 bases align to TRBD1. CDR3 size: 15 residues. Germline CDR1 is SGHRS and CDR2 is YFSETQ.

V gene TRBV6-1 combines with J gene TRBJ2-7, with a possible D match to TRBD1 (6 bases). V gave up 0 bases and J gave up 3 bases, with 18 bases separating them. This CDR3 contains 17 residues. The germline V gene encodes CDR1 MNHNS and CDR2 SASEGT. The CDR3 DNA follows: TGTGCCAGCAGTGAAGCAGGCGGCAGGGGCCGCATCTACGAGCAGTACTTC. This sequence encodes CASSEAGGRGRIYEQYF.

This chain joins TRBV7-8 and TRBJ1-1; D is undetermined. The V end lost 1 base, the J end lost 0 bases, and 9 bases lay between the germline ends. Germline CDR1 SGHVS, CDR2 FQNEAQ. The CDR3 is 15 amino acids. The CDR3 protein is CASSLVGGVNTEAFF. The CDR3, as DNA: TGTGCCAGCAGCTTAGTGGGTGGTGTGAACACTGAAGCTTTCTTT.

The genes are TRBV5-6 and TRBJ1-1; D perhaps matches TRBD1 (5 bases). Germline assignment: CDR1 SGHDT and CDR2 YYEEEE. V gave up 5 bases and J gave up 2 bases, with 19 bases separating them. This CDR3 is built from 16 residues. CDR3 sequence reads: CASSAWGGEYNTEAFF. The CDR3 coding sequence is TGTGCCAGCAGTGCTTGGGGCGGGGAGTACAACACTGAAGCTTTCTTT.

Note on this clonotype: At one of its ends the junction is not consistent with the germline gene, which may arise from a read error. The CDR3: CASSFTGAPNTEASF. The CDR3, as DNA: TGTGCCAGCAGTTTTACAGGGGCTCCGAACACTGAAGCTTCCTTT. This chain uses TRBV6-2 or TRBV6-3 with TRBJ1-1, with TRBD1 identical over 7 bases. The germline CDR1 and CDR2 sequences are MNHEY and SVGEGT. CDR3 length equals 15 residues.

The gene calls are TRBV6-5 and TRBJ2-3; 9 nucleotides line up with TRBD1. The assigned J gene may be wrong: the sequence end matches TRBJ1-5 better. The germline gives CDR1 MNHEY, CDR2 SVGAGI. This CDR3 is 14 amino acids long. Written as DNA, the CDR3 is TGTGCCAGCAGGACAGGGGGGGAGACAGATACGCAGCATTTT. It yields the protein CASRTGGETDTQHF.

With regard to this clonotype: A single base separates this from a much larger clone, so it may be a read error. This chain connects TRBV6-1 to TRBJ1-2, with D perhaps TRBD1 (5 bases). Germline V gives CDR1 MNHNS, CDR2 SASEGT. This CDR3 has 13 amino acids. V was cut by 10 bases and J by 8 bases, with 20 bases left in between. CDR3 loop: CATLLGRGGGYTF. CDR3 DNA sequence: TGTGCCACACTACTGGGACGGGGAGGCGGCTACACCTTC.

V and J are TRBV11-1 and TRBJ2-1; tentatively, D is TRBD2 (5 bases). The CDR3 consists of 15 residues. V was cut by 4 bases and J by 3 bases, with 13 bases left in between. The germline CDR1 and CDR2 sequences are SGHAT and FQDESV (reference sequence). CDR3 loop: CASSSITGGYNEQFF. The CDR3, as DNA: TGTGCCAGCAGCTCCATCACTGGAGGCTACAATGAGCAGTTCTTC.